A selection of T cell receptor beta chains follows, all from one sample in a study of blood T cell repertoires in COVID-19. Assay: immunoSEQ multiplex PCR; the TCRdb copy retains only in-frame clones and omits some. The table has around 280,000 clones, around 90% seen once. The specimen was PBMCs or T cells enriched from blood (not recorded which). These receptors all stem from a woman between 40 and 55 years old who had recovered from COVID-19. CDR3s include the opening cysteine and the closing phenylalanine or tryptophan. The size of a clone is reported for some rows only, either as once, few or many, or as a class for expanded clones.

CDR3aa	j_gene	v_gene	abundance
CASSLRQGLNTGELFF	TRBJ2-2	TRBV11-2	-
CASSMGAGHQPQHF	TRBJ1-5	TRBV19	once
CASSQLADSYEQYF	TRBJ2-7	TRBV4-2	-
CASSSNFQSTNEKLFF	TRBJ1-4	TRBV5-5	-
CAWSVRDARGWSYEKLFF	TRBJ1-4	TRBV30	once
CASSLAASADTQYF	TRBJ2-3	TRBV5-6	-
CASSLGGTGHNEKLFF	TRBJ1-4	TRBV5-1	-
CASSSAFGGGYEQFF	TRBJ2-1	TRBV7-2	-
CASIAGEKNTEAFF	TRBJ1-1	TRBV2	-
CASSSLRTGGSYEQYF	TRBJ2-7	TRBV7-9	-
CASSPGWGRSKDTQYF	TRBJ2-3	TRBV5-1	-